A selection of T cell receptor beta chains follows, all from one sample in a study of spatial heterogeneity in lung cancer. TCRdb recomputed calls from the 5' RACE reads with MiXCR, one row per CDR3 protein. Of fewer than 150,000 distinct CDR3 sequences detected, approximately 10% appear once; the ten largest clones hold 24%. The material was PBMCs, obtained at follow-up. The receptors originated from a female donor with early-stage non-small cell lung cancer. CDR3s include the opening cysteine and the closing phenylalanine or tryptophan. A D gene is named only where the DNA matches it firmly. The size of a clone is reported for some rows only, either as once, few or many, or as a class for expanded clones.

DNA	CDR3	size	V	J	D
TGTGCCAGCAGTTTGGCCCAGCCGAACACCGGGGAGCTGTTTTTT	CASSLAQPNTGELFF	many	TRBV27	TRBJ2-2	.
TGTGCCACCAGCAGTGCAGGGGGTGTATATGGCTACACCTTC	CATSSAGGVYGYTF	few	TRBV15	TRBJ1-2	TRBD1
TGTGCCAGCAGCTTGGAAGCGTCTGAAGCTTTCTTT	CASSLEASEAFF	few	TRBV7-9	TRBJ1-1	.
TGTGCCAGCAGCCAGAATTTCCAGAACACTGAAGCTTTCTTT	CASSQNFQNTEAFF	many	TRBV11-3	TRBJ1-1	.
TGCAGTGCTAGAGACGTCGCTAGCGGTAATGAGCAGTTCTTC	CSARDVASGNEQFF	.	TRBV20-1	TRBJ2-1	TRBD2
TGCAGCGTTGCCGGGACAGCTAATGAGCAGTTCTTC	CSVAGTANEQFF	few	TRBV29-1	TRBJ2-1	TRBD1
TGTGCCAGCAGTTACGGGGACAGGATGAACACTGAAGCTTTCTTT	CASSYGDRMNTEAFF	few	TRBV6-5	TRBJ1-1	TRBD1
TGTGCCAGTATGGCCGGACAGGGAGGCTCTGGCTACACCTTC	CASMAGQGGSGYTF	few	TRBV19	TRBJ1-2	TRBD1
TGTGCCATACAATTGGCGGGATCGGATACGCAGTATTTT	CAIQLAGSDTQYF	few	TRBV10-3	TRBJ2-3	.
TGTGCCAGCACCCCTCGTTGGGCAGGGGCAACTAGCAATCAGCCCCAGCATTTT	CASTPRWAGATSNQPQHF	.	TRBV27	TRBJ1-5	.
TGTGCCAGCAGCCAAGCACGGATGTACCAAGAGACCCAGTACTTC	CASSQARMYQETQYF	many	TRBV3-1	TRBJ2-5	.
TGTGCCACCAGCAGATGGGGACAGGAGAACACCGGGGAGCTGTTTTTT	CATSRWGQENTGELFF	many	TRBV15	TRBJ2-2	TRBD1
TGTGCCAGCTCACCCCATGGACCCGTCAGGGGGCCTGAAGCTTTCTTT	CASSPHGPVRGPEAFF	few	TRBV18	TRBJ1-1	TRBD1
TGCAGCGTTTGGGACAGGGGGAGATCAAATGAGCAGTTCTTC	CSVWDRGRSNEQFF	few	TRBV29-1	TRBJ2-1	TRBD1
TGTGCCACCACTGGGACAGGGGGACTCACTGAAGCTTTCTTT	CATTGTGGLTEAFF	few	TRBV24-1	TRBJ1-1	TRBD1
TGTGCCAGCAGCTTAATGGGACAGCAAGAGACCCAGTACTTC	CASSLMGQQETQYF	.	TRBV7-6	TRBJ2-5	TRBD1
TGTGCCAGCAGCCCGCAGCCTAGCGGGAGTGGGAATGAGCAGTTCTTC	CASSPQPSGSGNEQFF	few	TRBV7-6	TRBJ2-1	TRBD2
TGTGCCAGCAGCGACTTAGGTGGGCAGTATTTT	CASSDLGGQYF	many	TRBV3-1	TRBJ2-3	.
TGTGCCAGCAGCCAAGAAGGGGCCAGGGCAAAATATAGCAATCAGCCCCAGCATTTT	CASSQEGARAKYSNQPQHF	few	TRBV14	TRBJ1-5	.
TGTGCCAGCAGCGTAAGGGACAGTTCCTACAATGAGCAGTTCTTC	CASSVRDSSYNEQFF	few	TRBV9	TRBJ2-1	TRBD1
TGTGCCCGCGGGAGTTTTCGATACAATGAGCAGTTCTTC	CARGSFRYNEQFF	few	TRBV30	TRBJ2-1	TRBD2
TGTGCCAGTAGCAGTAATCAGCCCCAGCATTTT	CASSSNQPQHF	.	TRBV19	TRBJ1-5	.
TGTGCCAGCAGCGACTACAGCTCCTATGGCTACACCTTC	CASSDYSSYGYTF	.	TRBV28	TRBJ1-2	.
TGTGCCAGCAGCTCCGGGGGGCGCGGCACCGGGGAGCTGTTTTTT	CASSSGGRGTGELFF	many	TRBV7-2	TRBJ2-2	.
TGTGCCAGCAGCTTAGAGTGGAGGCTGCAAGAGACCCAGTACTTC	CASSLEWRLQETQYF	many	TRBV7-2	TRBJ2-5	.